This T cell receptor beta chain comes out of a study of cytomegalovirus exposure and HLA in healthy donors. The V gene lost 1 base and the J gene lost 1 base, with 13 bases spanning the gap. The CDR3 loop spans 16 amino acids. Germline loops: CDR1 KGHSH, CDR2 LQKENI. Study findings and constraints: Later analysis identified around 15,000 TCR beta sequences associated with HLA alleles, using a false discovery rate threshold of 0.05.

In regard to this clone: Its antigen is not known.

60 Vbeta and 13 Jbeta primers were used in PCR. Data came from immunoSEQ multiplex PCR; TCRdb stores just in-frame clones and leaves some out. The table records about 98,000 clones, around 80% of them present only once. Material: PBMCs. This sequence originates from a human donor in good health. The genes are TRBV18 and TRBJ1-1; D remains unclear. The CDR3: CASSPHGVPRNTEAFF. The DNA of the CDR3 is TGTGCCAGCTCACCACACGGGGTCCCGAGGAACACTGAAGCTTTCTTT.